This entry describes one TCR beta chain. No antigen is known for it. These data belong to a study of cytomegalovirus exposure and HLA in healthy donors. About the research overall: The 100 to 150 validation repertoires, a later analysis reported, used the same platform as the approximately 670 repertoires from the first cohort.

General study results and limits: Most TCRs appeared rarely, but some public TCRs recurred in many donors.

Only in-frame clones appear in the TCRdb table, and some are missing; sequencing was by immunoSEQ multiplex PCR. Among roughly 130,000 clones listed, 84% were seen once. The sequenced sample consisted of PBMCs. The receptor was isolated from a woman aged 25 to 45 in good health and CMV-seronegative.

The CDR3 sequence is CASSLAPQYEQFF. In nucleotides, the CDR3 is TGTGCCAGCAGCTTAGCCCCCCAGTATGAGCAGTTCTTC. This chain links TRBV7-6 with TRBJ2-1; D is uncertain. CDR1 and CDR2 from the germline V gene are SGHVS and FNYEAQ. Trimming stripped 0 bases from V and 8 bases from J, with 8 bases between. The CDR3 covers 13 residues.